Presented here are 19 T cell receptor beta chains from one specimen sequenced in a study of cytotoxic CD8 clonotypes in ibrutinib-treated CLL. The table came from immunoSEQ multiplex PCR; TCRdb's copy has only in-frame clones and leaves some out. The table includes about 30,000 clones, about three fifths detected once. Sequencing was performed on PBMCs, taken before ibrutinib treatment. The receptor set was obtained from a human donor with chronic lymphocytic leukemia.

This clone was detected only a few times. The chain has TRBV29-1 and TRBJ1-1; D is possibly TRBD1 (6 bases). CDR1 is SQVTM, CDR2 ANQGSEA, per germline. V shed 6 bases and J shed 1 base, with 12 bases lying between them. The CDR3 loop spans 13 amino acids. The CDR3 loop is CSVLTTGNTEAFF. CDR3 nucleotide sequence: TGCAGCGTCCTCACGACAGGGAACACTGAAGCTTTCTTT.

This rearrangement joins TRBV10-3 to TRBJ2-6, with 11 positions matching TRBD1. The CDR3 runs 23 residues. Germline CDR1 reads ENHRY; CDR2 reads SYGVKD. V was pared by 2 bases and J by 1 base, with 19 bases of the junction left unmatched. The CDR3 region has the DNA TGTGCCATCAGTGAGCCCACTTTAGGGACAGGGGGTCGAAGTCTATCTGGGGCCAACGTCCTGACTTTC. Its translation: CAISEPTLGTGGRSLSGANVLTF.

This clone was seen a few times. The rearrangement links TRBV27 to TRBJ2-7; D unresolved. The CDR3 covers 13 residues. Trimming cost V 8 bases and J 3 bases, with 14 bases left between them. Germline-derived CDR1 and CDR2 are MNHEY and SMNVEV (reference sequence). CDR3 protein: CASAFSPDYEQYF. The CDR3 DNA sequence: TGTGCCAGCGCCTTTTCCCCAGACTACGAGCAGTACTTC.

V gene TRBV2 combines with J gene TRBJ1-2; D call uncertain. Germline assignment: CDR1 SNHLY and CDR2 FYNNEI. Trimming removed 7 bases at V and 6 bases at J, with 0 bases between. This CDR3 has 8 amino acids. The CDR3 loop is CASNGYTF. The CDR3 DNA is TGTGCCAGCAATGGCTACACCTTC.

The chain combines TRBV7-9 with TRBJ2-7, with TRBD1 matching over 8 bases. V was clipped by 5 bases and J by 2 bases; unmatched bases: 8. This CDR3 region has 15 residues. In germline, CDR1 is SEHNR, CDR2 FQNEAQ (reference sequence). CDR3 in amino acids: CASSRGQDLPYEQYF. The DNA of the CDR3 is TGTGCCAGCAGCCGGGGACAGGACCTACCCTACGAGCAGTACTTC.

In this sample, this clone turned up a few times. V gene TRBV15 combines with J gene TRBJ1-1; TRBD1 is a possible D gene (6 bases). The CDR3 sequence is 17 residues long. V lost 0 bases to trimming and J lost 3 bases, with 17 bases between them. Germline CDR1 is LNHNV and CDR2 is YYDKDF (reference sequence). CDR3 residues: CATSRDREAGADTEAFF. The CDR3, as DNA: TGTGCCACCAGCAGAGATAGGGAGGCGGGGGCGGACACTGAAGCTTTCTTT.

The chain employs TRBV11-3 and TRBJ2-5, with 12 bases fitting TRBD2. V trimming: 5 bases; J trimming: 2 bases; junction bases outside the gene matches: 3. The germline gives CDR1 SGHNT, CDR2 YENEEA. CDR3 size: 15 residues. The CDR3 region is CASSRTSGAQETQYF. The CDR3 nucleotides read TGTGCCAGCAGCCGGACTAGCGGGGCTCAAGAGACCCAGTACTTC.

The rearrangement links TRBV7-2 to TRBJ2-1; D ambiguous. There are 13 residues in the CDR3. Germline lookup yields CDR1 SGHTA and CDR2 FQGNSA. Trimming took 5 bases from V and 3 from J, leaving 8 bases between them. CDR3 nucleotide sequence: TGTGCCAGCAGCCAAAGGGACTACAATGAGCAGTTCTTC. It yields the protein CASSQRDYNEQFF.

The V call is TRBV7-2, the J call TRBJ2-7; D call uncertain. Trimming stripped 2 bases from V and 0 bases from J, with 20 bases between. The CDR3 sequence is 18 residues long. CDR1 and CDR2 from the germline V gene are SGHTA and FQGNSA. Here the CDR3 DNA reads TGTGCCAGCAGCTTAAACATCTTAGGGTCACCCAGCTCCTACGAGCAGTACTTC. It specifies CASSLNILGSPSSYEQYF.

The genes are TRBV5-4 and TRBJ2-6, with 9 bases lining up with TRBD1. The CDR3 has 17 residues. Germline V gene data show CDR1 as SGHNT and CDR2 as YYREEE (reference sequence). Trimming removed 4 bases from V and 4 bases from J; junction bases left unmatched: 9. The CDR3 reads CASSPGTGITGANVLTF. DNA for the CDR3: TGTGCCAGCAGCCCCGGGACAGGGATTACGGGGGCCAACGTCCTGACTTTC.

This clone came up once. This chain joins TRBV2 and TRBJ2-3; TRBD2 agrees at 9 bases. The CDR3 runs to 15 residues. V lost 6 bases to trimming and J lost 2 bases; unmatched junction nucleotides: 6. Germline V gives CDR1 SNHLY, CDR2 FYNNEI. The CDR3 spells CASRNRLAATDTQYF. The CDR3 nucleotides are TGTGCCAGCAGAAACCGACTAGCGGCCACAGATACGCAGTATTTT. Combining the CDR3 with reference TRBV2 and TRBJ2-3 gives the whole variable domain EPEVTQTPSHQVTQMGQEVILRCVPISNHLYFYWYRQILGQKVEFLVSFYNNEISEKSEIFDDQFSVERPDGSNFTLKIRSTKLEDSAMYFCASRNRLAATDTQYFGPGTRLTVL.

The chain is built from TRBV15 and TRBJ2-1; D gene unclear. Trimming pared 0 bases from V and 7 bases from J, leaving 13 bases between. CDR3 length: 15 residues. CDR1 and CDR2 (germline): LNHNV, YYDKDF (reference sequence). CDR3 protein: CATSRDIFAPNEQFF. The CDR3 DNA reads as TGTGCCACCAGCAGAGATATCTTCGCGCCGAATGAGCAGTTCTTC.

The chain carries TRBV7-6 and TRBJ2-7; D is perhaps TRBD1 (5 bases). The V gene's germline CDR1 is SGHVS and CDR2 FNYEAQ. Trimming took off 1 base at V and 9 bases at J, with 13 bases between the two ends. The CDR3 runs 13 residues. The DNA of the CDR3 is TGTGCCAGCAGCTTAGGTCCGGCCCAGGGGCAGTACTTC. This encodes CASSLGPAQGQYF.

This clone showed up just a few times. The chain has TRBV7-9 and TRBJ1-5, with 7 bases that match TRBD1. Germline V gives CDR1 SEHNR, CDR2 FQNEAQ (reference sequence). The CDR3 length is 14 residues. V lost 5 bases to trimming and J lost 3 bases; unmatched junction nucleotides: 4. CDR3 nucleotides: TGTGCCAGCAGCACGGGACAGAACAATCAGCCCCAGCATTTT. Its protein is CASSTGQNNQPQHF.

The table lists this clone with a few counts. The chain is built from TRBV2 and TRBJ2-1, with 9 bases aligning to TRBD2. Per germline, CDR1 SNHLY and CDR2 FYNNEI. CDR3 length: 17 amino acids. V lost 6 bases and J lost 5; bases outside the gene matches: 14. The chain's CDR3 is CASSAGGYSPPNNEQFF. The CDR3 DNA follows: TGTGCCAGCAGCGCGGGGGGGTACAGCCCCCCGAACAATGAGCAGTTCTTC.

The rearrangement links TRBV6-5 to TRBJ2-5, with 9 bases identical to TRBD2. Trimming at V came to 6 bases and at J to 9 bases, leaving 14 bases not matched to a gene. Looked up from germline, CDR1 is MNHEY and CDR2 is SVGAGI. The CDR3 has 15 residues. CDR3 sequence: CASRVNWASGTAQYF. The CDR3 coding sequence is TGTGCCAGCAGAGTTAATTGGGCTAGCGGGACGGCCCAGTACTTC.

This chain links TRBV6-1 with TRBJ2-5, with D possibly TRBD2 on 6 matching bases. Trimming stripped 0 bases from V and 2 bases from J, with 10 bases between. Germline V gives CDR1 MNHNS, CDR2 SASEGT. CDR3 length equals 15 residues. Written as DNA, the CDR3 is TGTGCCAGCAGTGAAGCGGGCGGAGGGCAAGAGACCCAGTACTTC. It translates to CASSEAGGGQETQYF.

This clone was counted a few times. This chain uses TRBV2 with TRBJ2-1; 13 positions match TRBD2. The V gene end was trimmed by 6 bases and the J gene end by 4 bases; junction bases not matched to a gene: 6. Germline V gene data show CDR1 as SNHLY and CDR2 as FYNNEI. The CDR3 contains 16 residues. CDR3 amino acids: CASRGTSGIKYNEQFF. The CDR3 nucleotides read TGTGCCAGCAGAGGGACTAGCGGGATAAAGTACAATGAGCAGTTCTTC.

The CDR3 DNA reads as TGTGCCAGTAGCGGAAGGTACATCCGGAAGGTAGCTAACTATGGCTACACCTTC. The encoded protein is CASSGRYIRKVANYGYTF. The genes are TRBV19 and TRBJ1-2; no firm D call. V was trimmed by 6 bases and J by 0 bases, leaving 23 bases between them. The CDR3 is 18 residues long. Per the germline V gene, CDR1 is LNHDA and CDR2 is SQIVND (reference sequence).